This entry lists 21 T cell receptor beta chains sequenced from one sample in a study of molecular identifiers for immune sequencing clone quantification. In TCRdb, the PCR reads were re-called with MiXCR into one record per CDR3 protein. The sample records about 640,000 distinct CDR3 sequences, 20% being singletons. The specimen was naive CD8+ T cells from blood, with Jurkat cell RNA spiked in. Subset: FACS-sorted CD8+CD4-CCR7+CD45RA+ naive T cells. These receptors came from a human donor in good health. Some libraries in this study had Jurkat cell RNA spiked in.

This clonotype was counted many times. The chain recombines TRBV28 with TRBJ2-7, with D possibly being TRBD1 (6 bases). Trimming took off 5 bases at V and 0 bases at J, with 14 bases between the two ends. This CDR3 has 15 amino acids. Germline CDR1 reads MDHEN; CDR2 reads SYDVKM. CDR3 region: CASSPEGTHSYEQYF. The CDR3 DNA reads TGTGCCAGCAGTCCCGAGGGGACACACTCCTACGAGCAGTACTTC.

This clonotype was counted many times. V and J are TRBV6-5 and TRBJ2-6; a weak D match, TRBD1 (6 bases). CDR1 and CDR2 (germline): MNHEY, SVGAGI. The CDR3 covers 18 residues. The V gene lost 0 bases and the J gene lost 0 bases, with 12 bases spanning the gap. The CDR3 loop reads CASSYSGQPISGANVLTF. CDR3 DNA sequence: TGTGCCAGCAGTTACTCTGGACAGCCTATCTCTGGGGCCAACGTCCTGACTTTC.

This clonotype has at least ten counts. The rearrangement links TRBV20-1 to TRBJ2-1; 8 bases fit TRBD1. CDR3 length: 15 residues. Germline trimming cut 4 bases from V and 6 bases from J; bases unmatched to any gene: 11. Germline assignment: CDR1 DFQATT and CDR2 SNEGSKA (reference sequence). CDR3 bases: TGCAGTGCTAATCACGACAGGGGATTAATCAATGAGCAGTTCTTC. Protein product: CSANHDRGLINEQFF.

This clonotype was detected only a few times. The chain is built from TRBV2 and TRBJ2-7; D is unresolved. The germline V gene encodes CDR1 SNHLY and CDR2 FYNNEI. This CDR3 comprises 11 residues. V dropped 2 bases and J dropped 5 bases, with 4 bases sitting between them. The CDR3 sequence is CASSELHEQYF. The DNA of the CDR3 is TGTGCCAGCAGTGAACTCCACGAGCAGTACTTC.

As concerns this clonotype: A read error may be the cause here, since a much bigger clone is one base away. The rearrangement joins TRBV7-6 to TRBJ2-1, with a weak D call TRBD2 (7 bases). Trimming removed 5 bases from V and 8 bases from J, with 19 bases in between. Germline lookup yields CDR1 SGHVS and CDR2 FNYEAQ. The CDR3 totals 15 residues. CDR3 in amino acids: CASSLTGGGGDEQFF. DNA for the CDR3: TGTGCCAGCAGCCTAACTGGCGGGGGCGGAGATGAGCAGTTCTTC.

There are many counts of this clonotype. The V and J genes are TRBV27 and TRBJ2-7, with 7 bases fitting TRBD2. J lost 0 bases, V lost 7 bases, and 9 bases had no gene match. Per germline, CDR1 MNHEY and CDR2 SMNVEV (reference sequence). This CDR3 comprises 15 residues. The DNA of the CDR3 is TGTGCCAGCACTATATGGGGCGGGAGCTCCTACGAGCAGTACTTC. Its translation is CASTIWGGSSYEQYF.

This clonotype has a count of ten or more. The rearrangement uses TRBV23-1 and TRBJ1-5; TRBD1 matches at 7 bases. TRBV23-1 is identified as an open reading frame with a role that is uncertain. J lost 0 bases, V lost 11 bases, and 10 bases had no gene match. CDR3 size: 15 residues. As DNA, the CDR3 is TGCGCCGGGAAGCTACAGGGGAATAGCAATCAGCCCCAGCATTTT. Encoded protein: CAGKLQGNSNQPQHF.

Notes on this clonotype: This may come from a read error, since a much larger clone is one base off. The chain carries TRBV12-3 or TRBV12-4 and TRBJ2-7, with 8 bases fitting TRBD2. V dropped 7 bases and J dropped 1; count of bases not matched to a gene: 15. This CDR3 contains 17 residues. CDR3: CASTQGLGASGSYEQYF. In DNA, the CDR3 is TGTGCCAGCACCCAAGGCCTTGGGGCTAGCGGGTCCTACGAGCAGTACTTC.

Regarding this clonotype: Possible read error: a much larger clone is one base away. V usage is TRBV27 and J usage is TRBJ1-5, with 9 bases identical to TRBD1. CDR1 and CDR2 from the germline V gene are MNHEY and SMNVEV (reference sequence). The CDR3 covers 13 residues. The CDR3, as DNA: TGTGCCGGCAGTTGGACAGGGGATCAGCCCCAGCATTTT. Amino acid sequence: CAGSWTGDQPQHF.

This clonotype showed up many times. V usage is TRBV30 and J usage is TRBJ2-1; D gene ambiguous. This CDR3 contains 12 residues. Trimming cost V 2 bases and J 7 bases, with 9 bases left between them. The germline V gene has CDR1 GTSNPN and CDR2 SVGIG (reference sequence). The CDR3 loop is CAWSQVGNEQFF. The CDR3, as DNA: TGTGCCTGGAGTCAAGTGGGGAATGAGCAGTTCTTC. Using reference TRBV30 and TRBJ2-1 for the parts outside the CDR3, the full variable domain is SQTIHQWPATLVQPVGSPLSLECTVEGTSNPNLYWYRQAAGRGLQLLFYSVGIGQISSEVPQNLSASRPQDRQFILSSKKLLLSDSGFYLCAWSQVGNEQFFGPGTRLTVL.

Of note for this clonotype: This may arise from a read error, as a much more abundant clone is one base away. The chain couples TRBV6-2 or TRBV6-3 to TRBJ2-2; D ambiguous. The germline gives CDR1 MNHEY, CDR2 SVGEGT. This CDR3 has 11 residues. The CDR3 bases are TGTACCAGCTCGGTCTCCGGGGAGCTGTTTTTT. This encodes CTSSVSGELFF.

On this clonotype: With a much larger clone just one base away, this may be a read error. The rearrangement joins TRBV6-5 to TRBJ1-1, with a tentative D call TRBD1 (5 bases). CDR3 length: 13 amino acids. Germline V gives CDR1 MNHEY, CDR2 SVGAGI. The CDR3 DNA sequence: TGTGCCAGCAACCAGGGTTTGGGCACTGTAGCTTTCTTT. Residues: CASNQGLGTVAFF.

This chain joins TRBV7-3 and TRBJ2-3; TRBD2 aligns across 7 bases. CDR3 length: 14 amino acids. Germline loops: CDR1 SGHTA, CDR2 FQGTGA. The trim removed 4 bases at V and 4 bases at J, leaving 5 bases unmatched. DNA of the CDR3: TGTGCCAGCAGCTCAGGACTAGGGGCAGATACGCAGTATTTT. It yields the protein CASSSGLGADTQYF.

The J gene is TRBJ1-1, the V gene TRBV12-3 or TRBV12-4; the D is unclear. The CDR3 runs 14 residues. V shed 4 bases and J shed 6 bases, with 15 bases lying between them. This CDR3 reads CASSSTLSGPEAFF. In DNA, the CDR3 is TGTGCCAGCAGTTCCACGCTCAGCGGACCTGAAGCTTTCTTT.

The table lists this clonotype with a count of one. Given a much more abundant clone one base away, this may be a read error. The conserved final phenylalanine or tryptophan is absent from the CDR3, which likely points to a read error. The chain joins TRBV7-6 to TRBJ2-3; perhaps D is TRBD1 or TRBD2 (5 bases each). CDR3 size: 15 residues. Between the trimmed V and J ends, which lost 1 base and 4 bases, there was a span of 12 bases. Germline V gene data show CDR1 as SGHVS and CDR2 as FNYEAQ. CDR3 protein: CASSLEVRGADTQYL. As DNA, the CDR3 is TGTGCCAGCAGCTTAGAGGTTAGAGGGGCAGATACGCAGTATCTT.

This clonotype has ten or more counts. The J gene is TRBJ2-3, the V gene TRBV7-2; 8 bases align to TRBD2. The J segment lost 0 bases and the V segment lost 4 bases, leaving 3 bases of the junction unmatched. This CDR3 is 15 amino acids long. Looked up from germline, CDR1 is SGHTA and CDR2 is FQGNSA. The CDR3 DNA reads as TGTGCCAGCAGCTCACTAGCGGTGAGCACAGATACGCAGTATTTT. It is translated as CASSSLAVSTDTQYF. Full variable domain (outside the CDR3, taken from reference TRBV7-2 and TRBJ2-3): GAGVSQSPSNKVTEKGKDVELRCDPISGHTALYWYRQSLGQGLEFLIYFQGNSAPDKSGLPSDRFSAERTGGSVSTLTIQRTQQEDSAVYLCASSSLAVSTDTQYFGPGTRLTVL.

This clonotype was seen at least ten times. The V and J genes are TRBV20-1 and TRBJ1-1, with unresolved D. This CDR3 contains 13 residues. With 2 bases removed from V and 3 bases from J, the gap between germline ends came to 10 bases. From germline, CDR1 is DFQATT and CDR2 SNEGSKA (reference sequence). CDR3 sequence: CSARRGRDTEAFF. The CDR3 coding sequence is TGCAGTGCTAGACGGGGTCGGGACACTGAAGCTTTCTTT.

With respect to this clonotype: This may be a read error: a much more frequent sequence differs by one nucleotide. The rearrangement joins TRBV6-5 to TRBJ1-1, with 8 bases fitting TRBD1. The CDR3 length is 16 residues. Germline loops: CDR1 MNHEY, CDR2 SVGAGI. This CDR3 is CASSYKRTGKAPEVFF. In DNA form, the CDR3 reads TGTGCCAGCAGTTACAAAAGGACAGGGAAAGCCCCTGAAGTTTTCTTT.

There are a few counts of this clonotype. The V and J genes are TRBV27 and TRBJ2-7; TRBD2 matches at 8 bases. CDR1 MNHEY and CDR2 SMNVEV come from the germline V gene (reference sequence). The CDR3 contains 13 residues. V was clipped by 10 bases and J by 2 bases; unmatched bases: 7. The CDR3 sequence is CATAGGATYEQYF. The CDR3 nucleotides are TGTGCCACCGCCGGGGGGGCGACCTACGAGCAGTACTTC.

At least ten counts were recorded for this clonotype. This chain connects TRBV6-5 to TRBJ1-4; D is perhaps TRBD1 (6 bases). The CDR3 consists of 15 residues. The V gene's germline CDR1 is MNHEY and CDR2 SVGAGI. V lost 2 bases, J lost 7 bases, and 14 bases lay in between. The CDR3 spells CASSYLGQGSEKLFF. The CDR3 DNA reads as TGTGCCAGCAGTTACCTTGGGCAGGGGAGTGAAAAACTGTTTTTT.

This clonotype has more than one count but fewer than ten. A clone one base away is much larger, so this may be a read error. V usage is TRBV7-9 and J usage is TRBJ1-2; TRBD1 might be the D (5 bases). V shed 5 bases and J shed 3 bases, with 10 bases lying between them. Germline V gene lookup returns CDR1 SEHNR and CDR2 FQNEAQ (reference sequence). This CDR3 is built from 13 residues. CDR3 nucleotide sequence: TGTGCCAGCAGCACTACAGGATACTATGGCTACACCTTC. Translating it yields CASSTTGYYGYTF. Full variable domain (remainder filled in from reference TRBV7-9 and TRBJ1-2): DTGVSQNPRHKITKRGQNVTFRCDPISEHNRLYWYRQTLGQGPEFLTYFQNEAQLEKSRLLSDRFSAERPKGSFSTLEIQRTEQGDSAMYLCASSTTGYYGYTFGSGTRLTVV.